This paragraph reports one T cell receptor beta chain. Antigen specificity is unknown. The data stem from a study of cytomegalovirus exposure and HLA in healthy donors. Study context: From 170 million or so T cells, an earlier analysis saw roughly 110 million unique TCR beta sequences.

The study's findings and limits: The classifier was said to identify cytomegalovirus status with high specificity and sensitivity.

Primers: 60 Vbeta forward and 13 Jbeta reverse. This table comes from immunoSEQ multiplex PCR, and its TCRdb copy is limited to in-frame clones, with some not included. The sample has over 130,000 clones, around three quarters seen once. CDR1 is MDHEN and CDR2 is SYDVKM in the germline V gene. CDR3 length: 16 amino acids. V lost 1 base to trimming and J lost 8 bases; unmatched junction nucleotides: 9. The chain is built from TRBV28 and TRBJ1-4; TRBD1 aligns across 8 bases. Sequencing was performed on PBMCs. The source of this sequence is a middle-aged man in good health and CMV-seronegative. CDR3: CASSLYGDRGQEKLFF. The DNA for the CDR3 is TGTGCCAGCAGTTTATATGGCGACAGGGGCCAAGAAAAACTGTTTTTT.